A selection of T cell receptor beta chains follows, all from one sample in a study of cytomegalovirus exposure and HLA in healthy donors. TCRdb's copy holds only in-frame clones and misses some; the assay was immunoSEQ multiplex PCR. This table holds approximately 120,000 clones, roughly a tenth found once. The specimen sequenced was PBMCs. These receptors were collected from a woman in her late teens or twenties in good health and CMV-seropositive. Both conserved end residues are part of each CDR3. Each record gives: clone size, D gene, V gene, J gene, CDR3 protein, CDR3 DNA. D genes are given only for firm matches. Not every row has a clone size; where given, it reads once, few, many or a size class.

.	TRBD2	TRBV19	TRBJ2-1	CAHRGVEEQFF	TGTGCCCACCGGGGGGTGGAGGAGCAGTTCTTC
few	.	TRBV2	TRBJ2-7	CASSLRYEQYF	TGTGCCAGCAGCCTCCGCTACGAGCAGTACTTC
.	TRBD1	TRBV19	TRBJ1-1	CASSFKGQGETEAFF	TGTGCCAGTAGTTTTAAAGGACAGGGGGAAACTGAAGCTTTCTTT
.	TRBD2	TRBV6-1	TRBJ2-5	CATGERDRGTQYF	TGTGCCACCGGCGAGCGGGATAGGGGGACCCAGTACTTC
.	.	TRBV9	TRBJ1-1	CASSVMPGTEAFF	TGTGCCAGCAGCGTAATGCCCGGGACTGAAGCTTTCTTT
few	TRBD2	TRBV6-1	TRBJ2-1	CASTPGTTAYNEQFF	TGTGCCAGCACCCCCGGGACTACCGCCTACAATGAGCAGTTCTTC
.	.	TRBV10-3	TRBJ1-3	CATRGDGNTIYF	TGTGCCACCCGGGGAGATGGAAACACCATATATTTT
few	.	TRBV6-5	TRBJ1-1	CASSLSTNTEAFF	TGTGCCAGCAGTCTAAGTACGAACACTGAAGCTTTCTTT
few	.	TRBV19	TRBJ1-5	CASSPSGGDSNQPQHF	TGTGCCAGTAGCCCATCGGGGGGAGATAGCAATCAGCCCCAGCATTTT
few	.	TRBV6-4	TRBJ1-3	CASRGDRSSGNTIYF	TGTGCCAGCAGGGGTGACAGGAGCTCTGGAAACACCATATATTTT
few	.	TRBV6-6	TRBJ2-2	CASSLMTVAGELFF	TGTGCCAGCAGCCTCATGACAGTCGCCGGGGAGCTGTTTTTT
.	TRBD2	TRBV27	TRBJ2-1	CASSPTTSLTYNEQFF	TGTGCCAGCAGTCCGACGACTAGCTTAACCTACAATGAGCAGTTCTTC
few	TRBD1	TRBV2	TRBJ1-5	CASLRDRVDNQPQHF	TGTGCCAGCCTCAGGGACAGGGTGGACAATCAGCCCCAGCATTTT
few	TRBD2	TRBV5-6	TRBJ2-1	CASSSTPGLARYNEQFF	TGTGCCAGCAGCTCGACCCCGGGACTAGCTAGGTACAATGAGCAGTTCTTC
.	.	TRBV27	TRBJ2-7	CASSPSSASYEQYF	TGTGCCAGCTCTCCCTCTAGCGCTTCCTACGAGCAGTACTTC
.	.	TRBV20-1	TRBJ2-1	CSARFGGEQFF	TGCAGTGCTAGATTTGGAGGGGAGCAGTTCTTC
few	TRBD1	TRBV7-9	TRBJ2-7	CASSSADRVGYEQYF	TGTGCCAGCAGCTCCGCGGACAGGGTAGGATACGAGCAGTACTTC
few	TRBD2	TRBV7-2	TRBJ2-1	CASSFGGAGGSYNEQFF	TGTGCCAGCAGCTTCGGAGGGGCGGGAGGGTCCTACAATGAGCAGTTCTTC
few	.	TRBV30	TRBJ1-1	CAWSAGETEAFF	TGTGCCTGGTCTGCAGGGGAGACTGAAGCTTTCTTT
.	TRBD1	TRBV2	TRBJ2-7	CASRRDRDGGEQYF	TGTGCCAGCAGGAGGGACAGGGACGGTGGCGAGCAGTACTTC
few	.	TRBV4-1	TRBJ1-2	CASSSSGGANYGYTF	TGCGCCAGCAGCTCCTCCGGGGGAGCTAACTATGGCTACACCTTC
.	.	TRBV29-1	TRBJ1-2	CSAQDMSYGYTF	TGCAGCGCCCAAGACATGTCCTATGGCTACACCTTC
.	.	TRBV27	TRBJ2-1	CASRLRTGRVDEQFF	TGTGCCAGCAGACTGAGGACAGGGAGGGTCGATGAGCAGTTCTTC